This TCR beta chain was sequenced in a study of beta chain features in type 1 diabetes. Study-wide background: Similarity in age, gender and cell yields was seen between patients and healthy donors.

Study-level results: Reduced insertions and increased deletions marked VDJ junctions in type 1 diabetes patients. Type 1 diabetes patients had TCRB CDR3s that were shorter (moderately but significantly so) in all four CD4+ subsets.

The V end lost 5 bases, the J end lost 1 base, and 12 bases lay between the germline ends. The germline V gene has CDR1 SGHRS and CDR2 YFSETQ. This CDR3 contains 15 residues. The sequenced template was cDNA made from the entire isolated RNA. Profiling relied on immunoSEQ multiplex PCR, and the TCRdb table lists in-frame clones only, not all of them. The sample contains 600,000 or so clones, roughly 12% of which appear only once. The table lists this clone with a few counts. The antigen is not known. The authors sorted CD4+ naive, central memory, regulatory and stem cell-like memory cells via CD45RO/CCR7/CD25/CD127/CD95/CD27.

The sample comprised naive CD4+ T cells from blood. This clonotype was sampled from a man in his thirties or forties with type 1 diabetes. The chain combines TRBV5-1 with TRBJ2-2; the D call may be TRBD1 or TRBD2 (5 bases each). The CDR3 region has the DNA TGCGCCAGCAGGTGGGACGGTTGGAACACCGGGGAGCTGTTTTTT. This encodes CASRWDGWNTGELFF.